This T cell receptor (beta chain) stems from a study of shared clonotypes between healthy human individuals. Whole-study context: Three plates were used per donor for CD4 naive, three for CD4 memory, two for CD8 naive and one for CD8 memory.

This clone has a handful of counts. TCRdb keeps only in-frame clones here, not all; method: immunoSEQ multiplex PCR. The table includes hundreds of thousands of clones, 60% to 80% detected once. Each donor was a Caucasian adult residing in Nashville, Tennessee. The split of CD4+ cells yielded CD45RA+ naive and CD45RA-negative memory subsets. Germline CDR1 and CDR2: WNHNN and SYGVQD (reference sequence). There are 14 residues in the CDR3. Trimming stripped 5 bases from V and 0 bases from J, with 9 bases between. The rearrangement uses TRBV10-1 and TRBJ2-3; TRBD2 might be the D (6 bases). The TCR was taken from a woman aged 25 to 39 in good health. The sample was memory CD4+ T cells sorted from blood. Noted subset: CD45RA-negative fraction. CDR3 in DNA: TGCGCCAGCAGTTCGGGACTCAGCACAGATACGCAGTATTTT. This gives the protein CASSSGLSTDTQYF.